Listed below are T cell receptor beta chains from one sample, sequenced in a study of cytomegalovirus exposure and HLA in healthy donors. Clones were sequenced by immunoSEQ multiplex PCR, and TCRdb holds only the in-frame ones, with some missing. The sample holds some 200,000 clones. The sequenced material came from PBMCs. The receptors come from a girl under 10 years old in good health and CMV-seropositive. The CDR3 runs from the conserved cysteine through the conserved F or W. The D gene is left open where the match is weak.

J: TRBJ1-4; D: TRBD1; V: TRBV7-9; DNA: TGTGCCAGCAGCCAAATAGGACAGGGAGTTGAAAAACTGTTTTTT; CDR3: CASSQIGQGVEKLFF
J: TRBJ2-6; D: -; V: TRBV10-2; DNA: TGCGCCAGCAGCAACAGGGACTCTGGGGCCAACGTCCTGACTTTC; CDR3: CASSNRDSGANVLTF
J: TRBJ1-1; D: -; V: TRBV30; DNA: TGTGCCTGGAGTGGACCAACAGGAGAACACACTGAAGCTTTCTTT; CDR3: CAWSGPTGEHTEAFF
J: TRBJ2-7; D: TRBD1; V: TRBV7-2; DNA: TGTGCCAGCAGCCCCGGGACAGGGGGCATCTACGAGCAGTACTTC; CDR3: CASSPGTGGIYEQYF
J: TRBJ2-3; D: TRBD2; V: TRBV19; DNA: TGTGCCAGTAGCCCTTGGACTAGCGGGACCCACACAGATACGCAGTATTTT; CDR3: CASSPWTSGTHTDTQYF
J: TRBJ2-5; D: TRBD2; V: TRBV13; DNA: TGTGCCAGCAGCTCCTCCGGGAGCGGGAGGATGCAAGAGACCCAGTACTTC; CDR3: CASSSSGSGRMQETQYF
J: TRBJ1-5; D: TRBD1; V: TRBV2; DNA: TGTGCCAGCAGTGTAAACCGATTTAAGGACAGGGGGCTTGGCGATCAGCCCCAGCATTTT; CDR3: CASSVNRFKDRGLGDQPQHF
J: TRBJ2-7; D: -; V: TRBV27; DNA: TGTGCCAGCAGCCTTAGCATCTGGGACGAGCAGTACTTC; CDR3: CASSLSIWDEQYF
J: TRBJ2-5; D: TRBD1; V: TRBV15; DNA: TGTGCCACCAGCAGATTCCGGACAGGCTGGGGCTTACAAGAGACCCAGTACTTC; CDR3: CATSRFRTGWGLQETQYF
J: TRBJ1-2; D: -; V: TRBV27; DNA: TGTGCCAGCAGTTTAACGGGAGCTAACTATGGCTACACCTTC; CDR3: CASSLTGANYGYTF